These T cell receptor beta chains were read from a single sample in a study of blood T cell repertoires in COVID-19. Clones were read by immunoSEQ multiplex PCR, and TCRdb kept only the in-frame ones, dropping some. The sample holds hundreds of thousands of clones, 70% to 90% seen once. Material: peripheral blood. Every receptor here comes from a middle-aged man with acute or convalescent COVID-19. Each CDR3 is given with its conserved first and last residue. Fields, in order: V gene, D gene, J gene, CDR3 DNA, CDR3 protein. D genes are given only for firm matches.

v_gene: TRBV5-4; d_gene: NA; j_gene: TRBJ1-5; CDR3nt: TGTGCCAGCAGCTTGAGAGGGAGCAATCAGCCCCAGCATTTT; CDR3aa: CASSLRGSNQPQHF
v_gene: TRBV27; d_gene: TRBD2; j_gene: TRBJ2-1; CDR3nt: TGTGCCAGCAGTACTAGCGGACCGTACAATGAGCAGTTCTTC; CDR3aa: CASSTSGPYNEQFF
v_gene: TRBV29-1; d_gene: NA; j_gene: TRBJ1-1; CDR3nt: TGCAGCGTTGAATCTGCGGGGGGGTACACTGAAGCTTTCTTT; CDR3aa: CSVESAGGYTEAFF
v_gene: TRBV4-1; d_gene: NA; j_gene: TRBJ1-4; CDR3nt: TGCGCCAGCAGCCAAGGAGTCCAGGGAGGTGAAAAACTGTTTTTT; CDR3aa: CASSQGVQGGEKLFF
v_gene: TRBV28; d_gene: TRBD2; j_gene: TRBJ2-7; CDR3nt: TGTGCCAGTACTACCGGGACTAGCTTCCCGGAGCAGTACTTC; CDR3aa: CASTTGTSFPEQYF
v_gene: TRBV6-5; d_gene: NA; j_gene: TRBJ1-1; CDR3nt: TGTGCCAGCAGTTACTTGGCCAGGGTAAACACTGAAGCTTTCTTT; CDR3aa: CASSYLARVNTEAFF
v_gene: TRBV10-2; d_gene: NA; j_gene: TRBJ1-1; CDR3nt: TGCGCCAGCAGTGGGGCAGCATACATGAACACTGAAGCTTTCTTT; CDR3aa: CASSGAAYMNTEAFF
v_gene: TRBV4-1; d_gene: TRBD1; j_gene: TRBJ2-2; CDR3nt: TGCGCCAGCAGCCAAGATCGCTGGTGGGGACAGGGGGCTTCCGGGGAGCTGTTTTTT; CDR3aa: CASSQDRWWGQGASGELFF
v_gene: TRBV5-1; d_gene: NA; j_gene: TRBJ2-6; CDR3nt: TGCGCCAGCAGCTTGGGGCCCCAATCGAAGATCTCTGGGGCCAACGTCCTGACTTTC; CDR3aa: CASSLGPQSKISGANVLTF
v_gene: TRBV5-1; d_gene: NA; j_gene: TRBJ2-7; CDR3nt: TGCGCCAGCAGCGACGGACATGCCTACGAGCAGTACTTC; CDR3aa: CASSDGHAYEQYF
v_gene: TRBV28; d_gene: NA; j_gene: TRBJ2-1; CDR3nt: TGTGCCAGCAGTTTCGGCAGGGCAAATGAGCAGTTCTTC; CDR3aa: CASSFGRANEQFF